These 9 T cell receptor beta chains originate from one sample sequenced in a study of radiation and T cells in renal cell carcinoma. Sequencing used immunoSEQ multiplex PCR; TCRdb keeps in-frame clones, though not all of them. The data contain tens of thousands of clones, around 80% of them singletons. Noted time point: baseline pretreatment blood. Treatment of the sample: 15 Gy SBRT to primary tumor, nephrectomy 4 weeks later. Source: blood, taken from a patient whose treatment included radiotherapy and nephrectomy. All receptors derive from a man between 60 and 75 years old with renal cell carcinoma.

The chain carries TRBV5-6 and TRBJ2-7; possible D gene TRBD2, 6 bases. This CDR3 spans 11 amino acids. V was pared by 4 bases and J by 5 bases, with 7 bases between. Germline lookup yields CDR1 SGHDT and CDR2 YYEEEE. The CDR3 loop is CASSPGDEQYF. CDR3 DNA: TGTGCCAGCAGCCCGGGAGACGAGCAGTACTTC. The whole variable domain, remainder taken from reference TRBV5-6 and TRBJ2-7, is DAGVTQSPTHLIKTRGQQVTLRCSPKSGHDTVSWYQQALGQGPQFIFQYYEEEERQRGNFPDRFSGHQFPNYSSELNVNALLLGDSALYLCASSPGDEQYFGPGTRLTVT.

This rearrangement joins TRBV27 to TRBJ1-1, with D perhaps matching TRBD1 (5 bases). Trimming pared 0 bases from V and 5 bases from J, leaving 10 bases between. Germline V lookup: CDR1 MNHEY, CDR2 SMNVEV (reference sequence). This CDR3 has 14 residues. The CDR3 is CASSLSEGRTEAFF. The CDR3 DNA reads TGTGCCAGCAGTTTATCGGAGGGGAGGACTGAAGCTTTCTTT.

This clone has just one count. The rearrangement joins TRBV10-1 to TRBJ1-2; 9 nucleotides line up with TRBD1. This CDR3 has 15 residues. The V and J ends lost 7 bases and 6 bases, in that order; junction bases with no gene match: 12. Germline-derived CDR1 and CDR2 are WNHNN and SYGVQD (reference sequence). The CDR3 sequence is CASKRQGVISNGYTF. DNA for the CDR3: TGCGCCAGCAAGAGACAGGGGGTTATATCAAATGGCTACACCTTC.

This chain links TRBV14 with TRBJ1-3, with D possibly being TRBD1 (5 bases). V lost 3 bases to trimming and J lost 0 bases, with 12 bases between them. CDR1 SGHDN and CDR2 FVKESK come from the germline V gene. The CDR3 is made up of 16 amino acids. The CDR3 region has the DNA TGTGCCAGCAGCCACCCGGCAGGGAGCTCTGGAAACACCATATATTTT. Protein product: CASSHPAGSSGNTIYF. The complete variable domain, with remaining parts taken from reference TRBV14 and TRBJ1-3, reads EAGVTQFPSHSVIEKGQTVTLRCDPISGHDNLYWYRRVMGKEIKFLLHFVKESKQDESGMPNNRFLAERTGGTYSTLKVQPAELEDSGVYFCASSHPAGSSGNTIYFGEGSWLTVV.

This sequence joins TRBV19 and TRBJ1-5, with a weak D call TRBD1 (5 bases). Germline values: CDR1 LNHDA, CDR2 SQIVND (reference sequence). This CDR3 is 15 amino acids long. V was clipped by 3 bases and J by 2 bases, with 11 bases between them. The CDR3 nucleotides are TGTGCCAGTAGTATTGTGGGGCTCGGCAATCAGCCCCAGCATTTT. Its protein is CASSIVGLGNQPQHF.

V gene TRBV27 combines with J gene TRBJ2-1; maybe TRBD1 (5 bases). The ends were cut back, 4 bases at V and 4 bases at J, with 17 bases in the middle. CDR1 MNHEY and CDR2 SMNVEV come from the germline V gene (reference sequence). The CDR3 totals 16 residues. For the CDR3, the DNA is TGTGCCAGCAGTTCACAGGTCGTCTTGGCATACAATGAGCAGTTCTTC. Translating it yields CASSSQVVLAYNEQFF.

This clone was counted between two and nine times. The V gene is TRBV19, the J gene TRBJ1-2; 7 positions agree with TRBD1. Germline V gene lookup returns CDR1 LNHDA and CDR2 SQIVND (reference sequence). The CDR3 totals 15 residues. V was pared by 10 bases and J by 4 bases, with 15 bases of the junction left unmatched. The chain's CDR3 is CATLETRQGSYGYTF. DNA of the CDR3: TGTGCCACCTTAGAAACCCGACAGGGCAGCTATGGCTACACCTTC.

This clone was observed once. This chain uses TRBV14 with TRBJ2-1; 9 nucleotides agree with TRBD2. The ends lost 0 bases at V and 2 bases at J; junction bases unmatched: 8. Germline CDR1 SGHDN, CDR2 FVKESK. This CDR3 is 18 amino acids long. The CDR3, as DNA: TGTGCCAGCAGCCAAGATATCGGGTCTAGCGGGACCTACAATGAGCAGTTCTTC. Translation gives CASSQDIGSSGTYNEQFF.

The chain uses TRBV19 and TRBJ2-5; no firm D call. CDR1 is LNHDA and CDR2 is SQIVND in the germline V gene (reference sequence). V was cut by 3 bases and J by 4 bases, with 9 bases left in between. The CDR3 loop spans 13 amino acids. CDR3 amino acids: CASSISPRETQYF. The CDR3, as DNA: TGTGCCAGTAGTATTTCACCGCGAGAGACCCAGTACTTC.